The 12 T cell receptor beta chains below all came from one sample that was sequenced in a study of cytomegalovirus exposure and HLA in healthy donors. The PCR employed 60 Vbeta primers together with 13 Jbeta primers. Assay used: immunoSEQ multiplex PCR; TCRdb lists only in-frame clones, some missing. The data contain 150,000 to 180,000 clones, around 70% of them singletons. Source material: PBMCs. The receptors originated from a man in his thirties or forties in good health and CMV-seronegative.

This sequence joins TRBV6-1 and TRBJ2-3; 7 nucleotides match TRBD2. Per the germline V gene, CDR1 is MNHNS and CDR2 is SASEGT. There are 14 residues in the CDR3. Trimming removed 3 bases from V and 0 bases from J; junction bases left unmatched: 0. The CDR3 DNA is TGTGCCAGCAGTGACGGGGGGAGCACAGATACGCAGTATTTT. It encodes CASSDGGSTDTQYF.

V is TRBV7-9 and J is TRBJ2-7; tentative D call: TRBD1 (6 bases). Germline V gene lookup returns CDR1 SEHNR and CDR2 FQNEAQ (reference sequence). The CDR3 runs 12 residues. V dropped 4 bases and J dropped 7 bases, with 11 bases sitting between them. CDR3 DNA sequence: TGTGCCAGCAGCTCGGACAGCGGTGAGCAGTACTTC. Amino acid sequence: CASSSDSGEQYF.

The chain couples TRBV5-5 to TRBJ2-2, with D hard to call. V lost 3 bases to trimming and J lost 1 base, with 10 bases between them. Germline-derived CDR1 and CDR2 are SGHKS and YYEKEE (reference sequence). The CDR3 loop spans 15 amino acids. CDR3 bases: TGTGCCAGCAGCTATCTAGTAGGGAACACCGGGGAGCTGTTTTTT. Protein product: CASSYLVGNTGELFF.

The rearrangement links TRBV6-1 to TRBJ2-3; 8 bases fit TRBD1. The CDR3 is made up of 15 amino acids. Germline-derived CDR1 and CDR2 are MNHNS and SASEGT. The junction had 7 bases not matched to a gene; V was cut back by 6 bases and J by 2 bases. The CDR3 region has the DNA TGTGCCAGCAGCCGTAGGACAGGGTTCACAGATACGCAGTATTTT. Amino acid sequence: CASSRRTGFTDTQYF.

This clone was seen once. The chain joins TRBV6-1 to TRBJ1-1; 8 nucleotides align to TRBD1. Germline V lookup: CDR1 MNHNS, CDR2 SASEGT. The ends lost 7 bases at V and 1 base at J; junction bases unmatched: 8. The CDR3 is made up of 15 amino acids. CDR3 nucleotides: TGTGCCAGCAAAGATACCGGGACAGGGAACACTGAAGCTTTCTTT. It is translated as CASKDTGTGNTEAFF.

The V gene is TRBV28, the J gene TRBJ1-5; D gene uncertain. CDR1 and CDR2 (germline): MDHEN, SYDVKM. The V end lost 1 base, the J end lost 9 bases, and 13 bases lay between the germline ends. The CDR3 runs 14 residues. In DNA, the CDR3 is TGTGCCAGCAGTTTATACCGGGAGAGAAGGCCCCAGCATTTT. It codes for CASSLYRERRPQHF. The full variable domain, with the rest looked up from reference TRBV28 and TRBJ1-5, is DVKVTQSSRYLVKRTGEKVFLECVQDMDHENMFWYRQDPGLGLRLIYFSYDVKMKEKGDIPEGYSVSREKKERFSLILESASTNQTSMYLCASSLYRERRPQHFGDGTRLSIL.

This clone was picked up a small number of times. The chain carries TRBV19 and TRBJ2-1, with TRBD1 identical over 11 bases. CDR3 size: 14 residues. Trimming at V came to 8 bases and at J to 2 bases, leaving 2 bases not matched to a gene. Germline-derived CDR1 and CDR2 are LNHDA and SQIVND (reference sequence). This CDR3 is CASQDRGPYNEQFF. The CDR3 DNA sequence: TGTGCCAGTCAGGACAGGGGGCCCTACAATGAGCAGTTCTTC.

The chain employs TRBV15 and TRBJ2-7; D is perhaps TRBD1 (6 bases). The CDR3 has 14 residues. The germline gives CDR1 LNHNV, CDR2 YYDKDF (reference sequence). V shed 0 bases and J shed 4 bases, with 10 bases lying between them. This chain's CDR3 is CATSRENRAYEQYF. CDR3 DNA sequence: TGTGCCACCAGCAGAGAAAACAGGGCGTACGAGCAGTACTTC.

The rearrangement joins TRBV28 to TRBJ2-7; 10 bases line up with TRBD1. The V gene's germline CDR1 is MDHEN and CDR2 SYDVKM. The length of the CDR3 is 14 residues. Trimming removed 3 bases from V and 6 bases from J; junction bases left unmatched: 5. The CDR3 spells CASSFRDRGSEQYF. CDR3 coding DNA: TGTGCCAGCAGTTTTCGGGACAGGGGTAGCGAGCAGTACTTC.

The chain uses TRBV13 and TRBJ2-7, with 9 bases identical to TRBD1. CDR1 is PRHDT and CDR2 is FYEKMQ in the germline V gene (reference sequence). The CDR3 consists of 15 residues. The junction had 5 bases not matched to a gene; V was cut back by 1 base and J by 4 bases. The CDR3 region is CASSLETGGGYEQYF. Here the CDR3 DNA reads TGTGCCAGCAGCTTAGAGACAGGGGGGGGTTACGAGCAGTACTTC.

The chain carries TRBV29-1 and TRBJ2-1; D remains ambiguous. V was clipped by 0 bases and J by 6 bases, with 6 bases between them. Germline-derived CDR1 and CDR2 are SQVTM and ANQGSEA. This CDR3 region has 12 residues. DNA of the CDR3: TGCAGCGTTGAAGATCGGAGCAATGAGCAGTTCTTC. Protein product: CSVEDRSNEQFF.

The chain carries TRBV9 and TRBJ1-1, with 9 bases aligning to TRBD1. The CDR3 totals 16 residues. V lost 0 bases and J lost 6; bases outside the gene matches: 9. Germline loops: CDR1 SGDLS, CDR2 YYNGEE. The CDR3 DNA reads TGTGCCAGCAGCGTAGCAGACAGGGGGTATAACGCTGAAGCTTTCTTT. Translated: CASSVADRGYNAEAFF.